These 3 T cell receptor beta chains came from one sample sequenced in a study of radiotherapy plus CTLA-4 blockade in lung cancer. Clones were sequenced by immunoSEQ multiplex PCR, and TCRdb holds only the in-frame ones, with some missing. The sample holds fewer than 55,000 clones, about 85% seen once. The sample in question was peripheral blood, obtained from a patient treated with radiotherapy plus ipilimumab. The receptor set was obtained from a human donor with non-small cell lung cancer whose response to radiotherapy plus ipilimumab could not be evaluated.

Points on this clone: Other DNA sequences of this sample code for an identical CDR3. V and J are TRBV7-3 and TRBJ2-5, with 10 positions matching TRBD2. The CDR3 totals 15 residues. Germline lookup yields CDR1 SGHTA and CDR2 FQGTGA. V was clipped by 5 bases and J by 4 bases; unmatched bases: 7. DNA for the CDR3: TGTGCCAGCAGCCAAGCGGGAGGGCCGGGAGAGACCCAGTACTTC. It yields the protein CASSQAGGPGETQYF.

In this sample, this clone turned up a few times. The J gene is TRBJ1-4, the V gene TRBV2; D gene unclear. Trimming removed 6 bases from V and 8 bases from J, with 10 bases in between. The CDR3 contains 12 residues. The germline gives CDR1 SNHLY, CDR2 FYNNEI. The CDR3 DNA reads as TGTGCCAGCAGGAATACTCCCGAAAAACTGTTTTTT. It translates to CASRNTPEKLFF.

V gene TRBV28 combines with J gene TRBJ2-3, with D unresolved. The CDR3 contains 17 residues. Germline CDR1 MDHEN, CDR2 SYDVKM. Trimming cost V 6 bases and J 0 bases, with 19 bases left between them. The CDR3 bases are TGTGCCAGCAGGCCCTGGCGGCCCTCACATAGCACAGATACGCAGTATTTT. Residues: CASRPWRPSHSTDTQYF.